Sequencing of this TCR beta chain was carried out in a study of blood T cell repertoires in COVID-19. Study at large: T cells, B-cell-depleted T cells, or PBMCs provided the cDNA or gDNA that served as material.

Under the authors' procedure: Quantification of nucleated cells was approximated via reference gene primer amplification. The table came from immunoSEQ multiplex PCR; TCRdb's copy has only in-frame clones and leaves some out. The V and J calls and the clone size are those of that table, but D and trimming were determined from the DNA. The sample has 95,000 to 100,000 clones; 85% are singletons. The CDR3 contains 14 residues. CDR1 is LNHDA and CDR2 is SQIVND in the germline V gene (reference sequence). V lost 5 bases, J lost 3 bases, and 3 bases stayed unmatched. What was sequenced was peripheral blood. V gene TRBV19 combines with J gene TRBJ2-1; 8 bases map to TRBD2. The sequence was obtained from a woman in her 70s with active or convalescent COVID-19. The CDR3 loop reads CASSPGTSYNEQFF. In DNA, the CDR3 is TGTGCCAGTAGTCCCGGGACTAGCTACAATGAGCAGTTCTTC.